This TCR beta chain was found in a study of blood T cell repertoires in COVID-19 (dated by TCRdb to 2018 to 2021). In terms of the full investigation: Collaborator samples came from the United States, Italy and Spain and covered acute and convalescent phases of COVID-19. Deeply sampled blood TCRbeta repertoires from subjects exposed to, actively infected with, or recovered from COVID-19 were included in the dataset. The prospective study material was composed of cDNA or gDNA derived from T cells, B-cell-depleted T cells, or PBMCs. A de-identified subject ID, COVID-19 status, age in years and sex were almost always included in the sample metadata. Where HLA class I and class II types were available, the types were taken from metadata supplied by the sample provider, not from assay-based typing. The samples were drawn from two sources: the first 160 participants of the ongoing ImmuneRACE study, and 1,200 or so subjects contributed by 6 global collaborators. The repertoires were made available in a free public database intended to serve as a resource for research on the immune response to SARS-CoV-2. What the authors observed across the whole study: How much clinical and demographic metadata was included differed by source and by participant, and the metadata was provided uncurated.

In regard to this clone: Its cognate antigen has yet to be identified. No clone much larger than this one lies a single base away; base qualities are absent.

Enrolling through a virtual design, the prospective study's participants ranged in age from about 18 to 89 years and lived across roughly 23 United States geographic areas. In the prospective study, participants were assigned to cohorts based on the clinical history participants reported in a screening survey and a study questionnaire. Recovered participants in ImmuneRACE Cohort 3 were defined as having two consecutive negative NP/OP PCR tests, clearance from a healthcare professional, or resolution of symptoms. Each participant in the prospective study had whole blood, serum and a nasopharyngeal or oropharyngeal swab collected by mobile phlebotomists. Participants in the prospective study had the option to provide additional blood draws and questionnaires over a 2-month period. Before DNA extraction, blood samples from the prospective study were shipped at room temperature or frozen. The immunoSEQ Assay, a bias-controlled multiplex PCR, was used to amplify TCRbeta CDR3 regions from genomic DNA. The paper's processing steps were these. Within the assay, amplification of reference gene primers was used to estimate how many nucleated cells each sample contained. Sequence reads were collapsed and filtered to measure the absolute abundance of every unique TCRbeta CDR3 rearrangement. For each sample, productive Simpson clonality was calculated as the square root of Simpson's diversity index across productive rearrangements. The table comes from immuneACCESS by way of TCRdb, which keeps in-frame sequences with V and J called. Part of the clones is missing from these tables; in studies checked, under half for an unresolved V gene and the rest for unknown reasons. The V and J calls and the clone size are those of that table, but D and trimming were determined from the DNA. This sample comprises under 500,000 clones, roughly nine tenths of them detected only once. The ten largest clones add up to more than 0.95% of the sample.

This clonotype originated in a man aged 30 to 45 who had recovered from COVID-19. Sequencing input: PBMCs or T cells enriched from blood (not recorded which).

Read as DNA, the sequence is TGTGCCAGCAGCTATAGGGACTCAGAGGGAGAGACCCAGTACTTC. It codes for CASSYRDSEGETQYF. The rearranged segments are TRBV9 and TRBJ2-5, with TRBD2 as a weak D call on 6 bases. Including the terminal cysteine and phenylalanine, the CDR3 comprises 15 residues. The DNA shown is the 45-base CDR3, in frame from base 1. Trimming takes 4 bases from V and 4 bases from J, and the germline ends sit 17 bases apart. As encoded in the germline V gene, CDR1 is SGDLS while CDR2 is YYNGEE.